The 9 T cell receptor beta chains below come from one sample, sequenced in a study of blood T cell repertoires in COVID-19 (dated by TCRdb to 2018 to 2020). Library preparation employed the immunoSEQ multiplex PCR assay. Drawn from immuneACCESS, this table holds only the in-frame rearrangements with V and J called that TCRdb kept. Clones are partly lost; checked studies trace under half to an unresolved V gene and leave the rest unexplained. The sample profile shows around 200,000 clones; roughly 80% of them were found once. The top ten hold roughly 15% of the sample. Sequencing input: peripheral blood. The receptors shown here come from a woman in her 70s with COVID-19, enrolled during active disease.

The rearrangement uses TRBV7-2 and TRBJ2-1, with D possibly matching TRBD2 (6 bases). CDR3 size: 16 residues. Germline CDR1 SGHTA, CDR2 FQGNSA. V lost 3 bases, J lost 9 bases, and 21 bases lay in between. The chain's CDR3 is CASSFGSPLALGEQFF. CDR3 DNA: TGTGCCAGCAGCTTCGGGAGTCCCCTGGCATTAGGTGAGCAGTTCTTC.

The rearrangement links TRBV5-1 to TRBJ2-2, with 7 bases identical to TRBD1. Trimming took 1 base from V and 4 from J; bases not matched to a gene: 1. The V gene's germline CDR1 is SGHRS and CDR2 YFSETQ. The CDR3 is 14 residues long. The CDR3 DNA follows: TGCGCCAGCAGCTTGCAGGGGGTCACCGGGGAGCTGTTTTTT. This translates into CASSLQGVTGELFF.

This chain joins TRBV2 and TRBJ2-1, with 8 bases aligning to TRBD1. Germline lookup yields CDR1 SNHLY and CDR2 FYNNEI. The CDR3 has 12 amino acids. V lost 5 bases and J lost 10; bases outside the gene matches: 4. CDR3 protein: CASSLGDREQFF. The CDR3 DNA sequence: TGTGCCAGCAGTTTAGGGGACAGGGAGCAGTTCTTC.

The rearrangement links TRBV28 to TRBJ2-2, with 7 bases lining up with TRBD1. V was clipped by 3 bases and J by 1 base; unmatched bases: 5. The CDR3 loop spans 16 amino acids. Germline CDR1 MDHEN, CDR2 SYDVKM. The CDR3 sequence is CASSFGTALNTGELFF. The CDR3 DNA reads as TGTGCCAGCAGTTTTGGGACAGCATTGAACACCGGGGAGCTGTTTTTT.

This clone has a single count. The chain links TRBV23-1 to TRBJ2-1; D not certain. TRBV23-1 is marked as an open reading frame, function uncertain. With 0 bases removed from V and 2 bases from J, the gap between germline ends came to 11 bases. The CDR3 extends over 16 amino acids. The DNA for the CDR3 is TGCGCCAGCAGTCAATCTGACTCTCGGACCTACAATGAGCAGTTCTTC. Amino acids: CASSQSDSRTYNEQFF.

In this sample, this clone turned up a few times. The rearrangement uses TRBV19 and TRBJ1-5, with D perhaps TRBD1 (6 bases). CDR3 length equals 16 residues. In germline, CDR1 is LNHDA, CDR2 SQIVND (reference sequence). V was trimmed by 9 bases and J by 0 bases, leaving 18 bases between them. The CDR3 DNA sequence: TGTGCCAGCTCCACTAGAACAGGGAATAGCAATCAGCCCCAGCATTTT. Translation: CASSTRTGNSNQPQHF.

The gene calls are TRBV6-6 and TRBJ2-3; 9 bases line up with TRBD1. This CDR3 comprises 15 residues. Losses at the gene ends were 0 bases for V and 5 bases for J; bases not matched to a gene: 3. From germline, CDR1 is MNHNY and CDR2 SVGAGI (reference sequence). DNA for the CDR3: TGTGCCAGCAGTTACTCCGGACAGGGGATAGATACGCAGTATTTT. It specifies CASSYSGQGIDTQYF.

This clone showed up just once. V usage is TRBV9 and J usage is TRBJ2-3; D is possibly TRBD2 (5 bases). CDR3 length equals 15 residues. Trimming shortened V by 1 base and J by 2 bases, and 11 bases separated the two germline ends. CDR1 is SGDLS and CDR2 is YYNGEE in the germline V gene. CDR3 loop: CASSVSGMPTDTQYF. In DNA, the CDR3 is TGTGCCAGCAGCGTATCCGGGATGCCCACAGATACGCAGTATTTT. The variable domain in full, completed from reference TRBV9 and TRBJ2-3, reads DSGVTQTPKHLITATGQRVTLRCSPRSGDLSVYWYQQSLDQGLQFLIQYYNGEERAKGNILERFSAQQFPDLHSELNLSSLELGDSALYFCASSVSGMPTDTQYFGPGTRLTVL.

V is TRBV27 and J is TRBJ2-3, with 8 bases identical to TRBD2. CDR3 length: 16 amino acids. Germline V lookup: CDR1 MNHEY, CDR2 SMNVEV (reference sequence). Trimming took 5 bases from V and 1 from J; bases not matched to a gene: 8. CDR3 protein: CASSPRRRGGTDTQYF. CDR3 bases: TGTGCCAGCAGTCCTCGTCGGCGGGGGGGCACAGATACGCAGTATTTT.